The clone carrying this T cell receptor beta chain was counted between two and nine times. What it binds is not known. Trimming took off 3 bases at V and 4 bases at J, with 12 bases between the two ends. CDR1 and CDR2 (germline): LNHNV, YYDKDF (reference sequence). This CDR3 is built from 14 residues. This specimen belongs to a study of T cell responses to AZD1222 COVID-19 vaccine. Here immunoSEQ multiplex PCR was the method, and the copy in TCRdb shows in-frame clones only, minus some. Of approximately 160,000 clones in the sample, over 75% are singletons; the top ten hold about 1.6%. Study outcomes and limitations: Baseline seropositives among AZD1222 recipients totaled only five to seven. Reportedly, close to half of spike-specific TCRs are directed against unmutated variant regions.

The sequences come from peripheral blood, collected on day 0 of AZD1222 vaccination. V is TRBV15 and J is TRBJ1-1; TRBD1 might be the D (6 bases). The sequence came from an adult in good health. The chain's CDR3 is CATSSEGVITEAFF. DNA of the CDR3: TGTGCCACCAGCAGCGAGGGGGTTATCACTGAAGCTTTCTTT. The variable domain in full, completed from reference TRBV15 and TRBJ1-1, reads DAMVIQNPRYQVTQFGKPVTLSCSQTLNHNVMYWYQQKSSQAPKLLFHYYDKDFNNEADTPDNFQSRRPNTSFCFLDIRSPGLGDTAMYLCATSSEGVITEAFFGQGTRLTVV.